These 22 T cell receptor beta chains were sequenced from one sample in a study of blood T cells in healthy people across ages. A second PCR of 7 to 11 cycles used a sample-barcoded 5' primer and a J-beta primer mix. MiXCR, run by TCRdb on the 5' RACE reads, gives a single entry per CDR3 protein. Of hundreds of thousands of distinct CDR3 sequences listed, more than 45% are singletons. Source material: blood. The source is a man younger than 40 in good health.

The J gene is TRBJ2-5, the V gene TRBV20-1; D remains ambiguous. The CDR3 spans 13 residues. V was pared by 3 bases and J by 4 bases, with 12 bases between. The germline gives CDR1 DFQATT, CDR2 SNEGSKA (reference sequence). Here the CDR3 reads CSARESLGETQYF. DNA of the CDR3: TGCAGTGCTAGGGAAAGCTTAGGAGAGACCCAGTACTTC.

V is TRBV2 and J is TRBJ2-5; 8 nucleotides align to TRBD1. CDR1 is SNHLY and CDR2 is FYNNEI in the germline V gene. This CDR3 spans 15 amino acids. J gave up 6 bases and V 6 bases, and 12 bases lay outside the gene matches. CDR3 sequence: CASSGTGQGRQTQYF. In nucleotides, the CDR3 is TGTGCCAGCAGCGGCACCGGACAGGGACGGCAGACCCAGTACTTC.

In DNA form, the CDR3 reads TGCAGTGCAACACACAGGTCGGGAGCCGCCGAGCAGTACTTC. Protein: CSATHRSGAAEQYF. The rearrangement uses TRBV20-1 and TRBJ2-7; TRBD2 might be the D (6 bases). The CDR3 runs to 14 residues. The ends were cut back, 6 bases at V and 6 bases at J, with 21 bases in the middle. Germline values: CDR1 DFQATT, CDR2 SNEGSKA (reference sequence).

The chain's CDR3 is CASRPTSGGEQYF. The CDR3 region has the DNA TGTGCCAGCAGACCCACTAGCGGGGGAGAACAGTATTTT. The chain has TRBV12-3 or TRBV12-4 and TRBJ2-3; 11 positions agree with TRBD2. CDR3 length: 13 amino acids. V shed 6 bases, J shed 12 bases, and the junction held 8 bases outside the gene matches.

V and J are TRBV20-1 and TRBJ1-2; a weak D match, TRBD1 (5 bases). This CDR3 is built from 14 residues. Deletions cut 6 bases from V and 3 bases from J, with 17 bases between. The germline V gene encodes CDR1 DFQATT and CDR2 SNEGSKA (reference sequence). The CDR3 protein is CSAPTEAQYYGYTF. CDR3 bases: TGCAGTGCGCCGACAGAGGCTCAGTACTATGGCTACACCTTC.

V gene TRBV20-1 combines with J gene TRBJ2-2, with TRBD2 identical over 8 bases. The J segment lost 6 bases and the V segment lost 2 bases, leaving 8 bases of the junction unmatched. The CDR3 has 15 residues. Germline-derived CDR1 and CDR2 are DFQATT and SNEGSKA (reference sequence). The CDR3 sequence is CSARFPAGGSGELFF. In DNA form, the CDR3 reads TGCAGTGCTAGATTCCCCGCGGGGGGATCCGGGGAGCTGTTTTTT.

CDR3 protein: CASRDQQLMNTEAFF. The CDR3 coding sequence is TGTGCCAGCAGGGATCAACAGCTGATGAACACTGAAGCTTTCTTT. This chain connects TRBV2 to TRBJ1-1; D gene uncertain. The CDR3 has 15 amino acids. The germline V and J ends were trimmed by 6 bases and 0 bases, with 14 bases remaining between them. Germline V gives CDR1 SNHLY, CDR2 FYNNEI.

The genes are TRBV5-6 and TRBJ2-3; D unclear. This CDR3 is 15 amino acids long. Germline CDR1 is SGHDT and CDR2 is YYEEEE. V was cut by 0 bases and J by 3 bases, with 11 bases left in between. CDR3 loop: CASSLVGRPTDTQYF. In DNA, the CDR3 is TGTGCCAGCAGCTTGGTAGGCAGGCCGACAGATACGCAGTATTTT.

The chain uses TRBV28 and TRBJ2-5; 11 nucleotides align to TRBD2. The CDR3 totals 17 residues. Germline CDR1 and CDR2: MDHEN and SYDVKM. With 3 bases clipped from V and 5 bases from J, the junction kept 11 bases outside the gene matches. The CDR3 coding sequence is TGTGCCAGCAGTTTTGAACTAGCGGGAGTGGGCGGGGAGACCCAGTACTTC. Translated: CASSFELAGVGGETQYF.

This chain connects TRBV10-3 to TRBJ2-2, with D unclear. V was pared by 8 bases and J by 1 base, with 14 bases between. CDR3 length equals 15 residues. Germline CDR1 ENHRY, CDR2 SYGVKD. CDR3: CAIPRPDENTGELFF. In DNA, the CDR3 is TGTGCCATCCCACGACCGGATGAGAACACCGGGGAGCTGTTTTTT.

CDR3 amino acids: CASSIRVGMFF. The CDR3 DNA reads as TGTGCCAGCTCTATTAGGGTGGGGATGTTTTTT. V and J are TRBV2 and TRBJ1-4; D gene uncertain. V was cut by 8 bases and J by 15 bases, with 16 bases left in between. Germline CDR1 SNHLY, CDR2 FYNNEI. The CDR3 runs to 11 residues.

J is TRBJ1-2 and V is TRBV20-1; D possibly corresponds to TRBD1 (5 bases). Germline V gene data show CDR1 as DFQATT and CDR2 as SNEGSKA (reference sequence). Trimming removed 0 bases at V and 0 bases at J, with 17 bases between. The CDR3 totals 17 residues. The CDR3 DNA follows: TGCAGTGCTAGAGATCTAATAGGGGCCGCGGCTAACTATGGCTACACCTTC. Amino acids: CSARDLIGAAANYGYTF.

This rearrangement joins TRBV12-3 or TRBV12-4 to TRBJ2-5; 9 bases match TRBD1. Matching the DNA end better, TRBJ2-7 makes the J call doubtful. The CDR3 extends over 15 amino acids. CDR3 DNA: TGTGCCAGCAGTTTCGAAGGGACAGGGACCTACGAGCAGTACTTC. Protein sequence: CASSFEGTGTYEQYF.

The chain uses TRBV7-8 and TRBJ2-5; D is tentatively TRBD1 or TRBD2 (5 bases each). The J call may not be correct, given that the DNA end is closer to TRBJ2-7. This CDR3 contains 15 residues. Looked up from germline, CDR1 is SGHVS and CDR2 is FQNEAQ. CDR3: CASSGTGTQLYEQYF. CDR3 sequence (DNA): TGTGCCAGCAGCGGTACCGGGACGCAACTCTACGAGCAGTACTTC.

This clonotype was counted a single time. The chain carries TRBV28 and TRBJ2-5; a weak D match, TRBD2 (5 bases). Germline V gene sequence: CDR1 MDHEN, CDR2 SYDVKM. There are 15 residues in the CDR3. The ends were cut back, 4 bases at V and 5 bases at J, with 17 bases in the middle. This chain's CDR3 is CASSYLLGRGETQYF. The DNA for the CDR3 is TGTGCCAGCAGTTACTTACTCGGACGAGGGGAGACCCAGTACTTC. The full variable domain, in which reference TRBV28 and TRBJ2-5 provide the parts outside the CDR3, is DVKVTQSSRYLVKRTGEKVFLECVQDMDHENMFWYRQDPGLGLRLIYFSYDVKMKEKGDIPEGYSVSREKKERFSLILESASTNQTSMYLCASSYLLGRGETQYFGPGTRLLVL.

This clonotype has at least ten counts. The rearrangement joins TRBV5-1 to TRBJ2-3; D is unresolved. V shed 2 bases and J shed 2 bases, with 12 bases lying between them. The CDR3 sequence is 15 residues long. The V gene's germline CDR1 is SGHRS and CDR2 YFSETQ. The CDR3 DNA reads TGCGCCAGCAGCTTTTATGGGGTACACACAGATACGCAGTATTTT. Protein sequence: CASSFYGVHTDTQYF. Complete variable domain (other parts from reference TRBV5-1 and TRBJ2-3): KAGVTQTPRYLIKTRGQQVTLSCSPISGHRSVSWYQQTPGQGLQFLFEYFSETQRNKGNFPGRFSGRQFSNSRSEMNVSTLELGDSALYLCASSFYGVHTDTQYFGPGTRLTVL.

This clonotype was seen a few times. The chain recombines TRBV20-1 with TRBJ2-1; D is possibly TRBD2 (6 bases). The germline V gene encodes CDR1 DFQATT and CDR2 SNEGSKA (reference sequence). The germline V and J ends were trimmed by 6 bases and 9 bases, with 21 bases remaining between them. This CDR3 has 14 residues. The CDR3 DNA reads TGCAGTGCCGACGGGGGTCCCATACATGGTGAGCAGTTCTTC. It specifies CSADGGPIHGEQFF.

The chain couples TRBV27 to TRBJ1-1; maybe TRBD1 (6 bases). There are 12 residues in the CDR3. Trimming left V 8 bases short and J 8 bases short, with 15 bases between. CDR1 MNHEY and CDR2 SMNVEV come from the germline V gene (reference sequence). CDR3: CASGGPGREAFF. The CDR3 nucleotides are TGTGCCAGCGGGGGCCCGGGACGGGAAGCTTTCTTT.

The gene calls are TRBV7-2 and TRBJ1-2, with unresolved D. CDR1 and CDR2 (germline): SGHTA, FQGNSA. V was pared by 8 bases and J by 4 bases, with 11 bases between. The CDR3 length is 12 residues. CDR3 residues: CASHSVFYGYTF. CDR3 in DNA: TGTGCCAGCCACAGCGTTTTCTATGGCTACACCTTC.

The J gene is TRBJ1-6, the V gene TRBV7-9; 8 nucleotides agree with TRBD1. Germline-derived CDR1 and CDR2 are SEHNR and FQNEAQ (reference sequence). J was trimmed by 10 bases and V by 4 bases; bases with no gene match: 6. This CDR3 has 14 amino acids. For the CDR3, the DNA is TGTGCCAGCAGCTCCGACAGGGGTGGGTCACCCCTCCACTTT. It encodes CASSSDRGGSPLHF.

The gene calls are TRBV9 and TRBJ2-5; D unclear. The CDR3 consists of 12 residues. V was pared by 9 bases and J by 1 base, with 10 bases between. Germline V lookup: CDR1 SGDLS, CDR2 YYNGEE. The CDR3 here is CAKTRPQETQYF. As DNA, the CDR3 is TGTGCCAAGACGAGGCCCCAAGAGACCCAGTACTTC.

The V and J genes are TRBV2 and TRBJ1-1; D is undetermined. CDR1 is SNHLY and CDR2 is FYNNEI in the germline V gene. Trimming left V 6 bases short and J 8 bases short, with 7 bases between. This CDR3 region has 10 residues. CDR3 residues: CASRKTEAFF. For the CDR3, the DNA is TGTGCCAGCAGAAAGACAGAAGCTTTCTTT.